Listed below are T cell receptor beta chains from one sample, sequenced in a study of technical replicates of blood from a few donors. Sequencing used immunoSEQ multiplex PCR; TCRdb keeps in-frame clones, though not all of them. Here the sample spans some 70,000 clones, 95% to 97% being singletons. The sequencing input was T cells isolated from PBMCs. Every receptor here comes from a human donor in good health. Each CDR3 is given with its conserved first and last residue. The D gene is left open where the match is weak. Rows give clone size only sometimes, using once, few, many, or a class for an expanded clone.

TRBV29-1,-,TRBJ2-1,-,TGCAGCGTTGAAGAATCGAGGCTAAATGAGCAGTTCTTC,CSVEESRLNEQFF
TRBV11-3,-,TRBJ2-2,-,TGTGCCAGCAGCTTCCCTAGCGAGAACACCGGGGAGCTGTTTTTT,CASSFPSENTGELFF
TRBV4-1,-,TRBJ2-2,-,TGCGCCAGCAGCCACTTCTCGGCCGGGGAGCTGTTTTTT,CASSHFSAGELFF
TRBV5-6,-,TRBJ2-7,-,TGTGCCAGCAGCTTTTTAGGTGACATCTCCTACGAGCAGTACTTC,CASSFLGDISYEQYF
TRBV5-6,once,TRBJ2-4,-,TGTGCCAGCAGCCTCGGGGGTGAAATTCAGTACTTC,CASSLGGEIQYF
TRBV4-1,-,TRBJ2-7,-,TGCGCCAGCAGCCACACTTCGACAGCAAAGGGACTCGAGCAGTACTTC,CASSHTSTAKGLEQYF
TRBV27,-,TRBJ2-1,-,TGTGCCAGCAGTTTAGACAGCTTCTCCGAGCAGTTCTTC,CASSLDSFSEQFF
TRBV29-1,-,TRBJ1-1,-,TGCAGCGTTGGTCAGAACACTGAAGCTTTCTTT,CSVGQNTEAFF
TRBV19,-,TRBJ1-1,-,TGTGCCAGTAGTGTTCAGGAGAACACTGAAGCTTTCTTT,CASSVQENTEAFF
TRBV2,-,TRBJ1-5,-,TGTGCCAGCAGTGAACATAGCAATCAGCCCCAGCATTTT,CASSEHSNQPQHF
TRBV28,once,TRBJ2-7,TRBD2,TGTGCCAGCAGTTTATCACGGGAGGGCTACGAGCAGTACTTC,CASSLSREGYEQYF
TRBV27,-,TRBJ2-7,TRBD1,TGTGCCAGCAGTTCGACCCCGGGACAGGGAGTATACGAGCAGTACTTC,CASSSTPGQGVYEQYF
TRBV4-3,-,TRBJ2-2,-,TGCGCCAGCAGCCAACGGACATCTACCGGGGAGCTGTTTTTT,CASSQRTSTGELFF
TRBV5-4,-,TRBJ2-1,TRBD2,TGTGCCAGCAGCCTGGGACTAGCGGGAAACAATGAGCAGTTCTTC,CASSLGLAGNNEQFF
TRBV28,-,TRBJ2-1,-,TGTGCCAGCAGTAACAGGAATCTCGTATACAATGAGCAGTTCTTC,CASSNRNLVYNEQFF
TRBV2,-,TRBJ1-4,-,TGTGCCAGCAGGGCAGGGGACGAAAAACTGTTTTTT,CASRAGDEKLFF
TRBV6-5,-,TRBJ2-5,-,TGTGCCAGCAGTCGTAAAGAGACCCAGTACTTC,CASSRKETQYF
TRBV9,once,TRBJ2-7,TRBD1,TGTGCCAGCAGCGGCGACAGGGTCTACGAGCAGTACTTC,CASSGDRVYEQYF
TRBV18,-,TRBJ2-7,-,TGTGCCAGCTCACCACCCCCAGGCACTTACGAGCAGTACTTC,CASSPPPGTYEQYF
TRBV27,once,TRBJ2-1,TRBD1,TGTGCCAGCTCTACCGGGACAGGAGACAATGAGCAGTTCTTC,CASSTGTGDNEQFF
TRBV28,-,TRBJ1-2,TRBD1,TGTGCCAGCAGTTCGACAGGGGTTGAAGGCTACACCTTC,CASSSTGVEGYTF
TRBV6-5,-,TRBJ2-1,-,TGTGCCAGCAGTTACTCGAGGAGTGGCAATGAGCAGTTCTTC,CASSYSRSGNEQFF
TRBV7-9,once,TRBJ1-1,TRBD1,TGTGCCAGCAGCTCCTGGACAGGCTATGAAGCTTTCTTT,CASSSWTGYEAFF
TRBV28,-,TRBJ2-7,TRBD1,TGTGCCAGTAACCGGGACAGGGGCCCCTACGAGCAGTACTTC,CASNRDRGPYEQYF
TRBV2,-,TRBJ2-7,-,TGTGCCAGCGCCTACCAAGCCTACGAGCAGTACTTC,CASAYQAYEQYF
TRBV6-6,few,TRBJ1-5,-,TGTGCCAGCAGTTACTACCCGGGACAAACTCAGCATTTT,CASSYYPGQTQHF
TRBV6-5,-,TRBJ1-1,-,TGTGCCAGCAGTTATAGCAGGAACACTGAAGCTTTCTTT,CASSYSRNTEAFF
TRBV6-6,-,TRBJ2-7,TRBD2,TGTGCCAGCAACCCCGGACTAGATCCCTACGAGCAGTACTTC,CASNPGLDPYEQYF
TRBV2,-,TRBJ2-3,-,TGTGCCAGCAGTGGACTAGAACGGTCGACAGATACGCAGTATTTT,CASSGLERSTDTQYF
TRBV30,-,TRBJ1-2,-,TGTGCCTGGGCCAGGGACTCTAACTATGGCTACACCTTC,CAWARDSNYGYTF
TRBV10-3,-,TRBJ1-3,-,TGTGCCATCAGTGAGTCAGTGGGGGCTCTAGAAGGAAACACCATATATTTT,CAISESVGALEGNTIYF
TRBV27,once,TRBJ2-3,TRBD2,TGTGCCAGCCAAGGGGCTAGCGGGAGTGCACCCAACACAGATACGCAGTATTTT,CASQGASGSAPNTDTQYF
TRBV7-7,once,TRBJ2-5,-,TGTGCTAGCAGCTTACAGTGGAGGGAGACCCAGTACTTC,CASSLQWRETQYF
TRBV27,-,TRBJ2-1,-,TGTGCCAGCAGTTTCTCCCATGAGCAGTTCTTC,CASSFSHEQFF
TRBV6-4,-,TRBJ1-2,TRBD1,TGTGCCAGCAGTGGGGACAGGGACTATGGCTACACCTTC,CASSGDRDYGYTF
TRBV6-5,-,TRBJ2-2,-,TGTGCCAGCACTAGTACGGACGGGGAGCTGTTTTTT,CASTSTDGELFF
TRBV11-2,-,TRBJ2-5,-,TGTGCCAGCAGCTTAGGAGACAGAACACAAGAGACCCAGTACTTC,CASSLGDRTQETQYF
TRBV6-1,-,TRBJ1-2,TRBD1,TGTGCCAGCAGTGCCGGGACAGGGCTTTATGGCTACACCTTC,CASSAGTGLYGYTF
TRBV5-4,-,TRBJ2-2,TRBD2,TGTGCCAGCAGCCAACTAGCGGGAGGTCCGAACACCGGGGAGCTGTTTTTT,CASSQLAGGPNTGELFF
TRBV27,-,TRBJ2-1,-,TGTGCCAGCATGGTTAACGGGGTCAATGAGCAGTTCTTC,CASMVNGVNEQFF
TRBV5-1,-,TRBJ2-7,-,TGCGCCAGCAGCTTGAGTGCGGGAAAGACCTACGAGCAGTACTTC,CASSLSAGKTYEQYF